This entry features one T cell receptor beta chain sequence. Its matching antigen is unknown. The data stem from a study of siplizumab effects on memory and regulatory T cells. Researchers maintained the mixed lymphocyte reaction cells in coculture at 37°C for approximately six days. The CDR3 length is 16 residues. Germline loops: CDR1 SGHAT, CDR2 FQNNGV. Data came from immunoSEQ multiplex PCR; TCRdb stores just in-frame clones and leaves some out. The table records fewer than 15,000 clones, 35% to 45% of them present only once. Sequenced sample: CFSE-low (dividing) CD4+ T cells sorted from an allogeneic mixed lymphocyte reaction. The chain recombines TRBV11-2 with TRBJ2-5; 7 positions match TRBD2. The tail of the sequence fits TRBJ2-7 better, so the J call may be wrong. The clonotype comes from a human donor in good health; the cells came from an allogeneic mixed lymphocyte reaction. Some clones in this sample may be carry-over from other donors' samples. CDR3 sequence (DNA): TGTGCCAGCAGCTTAGGAGTGGGAGGGATTAGCCACGAGCAGTACTTC. This translates into CASSLGVGGISHEQYF.